One sample yielded the 27 T cell receptor beta chains listed below, sequenced in a study of PD-1 blockade in classical Hodgkin lymphoma (dated by TCRdb to between 2020 and 2021). Libraries were prepared through the immunoSEQ multiplex PCR assay. TCRdb limited this immuneACCESS table to in-frame rearrangements with V and J called. A share of clones is missing; checked studies link under half to unresolved V genes, and the rest is unexplained. This sample lists around 43,000 clones; under 95% were detected once. The ten largest clones capture nearly 5% of the sample. Explained via the paper, the time point label denotes: newly diagnosed, previously untreated cHL patient sample. Sample: peripheral blood mononuclear cells (PBMCs). These receptors all come from a human donor with classical Hodgkin lymphoma.

This clone was found once. This sequence joins TRBV12-2 and TRBJ1-4. TRBV12-2 counts as a pseudogene. The length of the CDR3 is 18 residues. Here the CDR3 DNA reads TGTGCAAGTCGCTTAGTGATGGGGGGCGAGGCGACTAATGAAAAACTGTTTTTT. Translation gives CASRLVMGGEATNEKLFF.

This chain uses TRBV27 with TRBJ2-7; 10 nucleotides match TRBD1. The CDR3 length is 15 residues. V lost 6 bases to trimming and J lost 3 bases; unmatched junction nucleotides: 8. In germline, CDR1 is MNHEY, CDR2 SMNVEV (reference sequence). The CDR3 here is CASRPTGGIFYEQYV. The CDR3 DNA sequence: TGTGCCAGCAGACCGACAGGGGGCATATTCTACGAGCAGTACGTC.

The J gene is TRBJ2-1, the V gene TRBV7-6; 9 bases match TRBD1. V was clipped by 5 bases and J by 6 bases; unmatched bases: 14. Per germline, CDR1 SGHVS and CDR2 FNYEAQ. The CDR3 is made up of 17 amino acids. The CDR3 sequence is CASSQRLGTGTSNEQFF. DNA for the CDR3: TGTGCCAGCAGCCAACGACTAGGGACAGGGACATCCAATGAGCAGTTCTTC. Full variable domain (outside the CDR3, taken from reference TRBV7-6 and TRBJ2-1): GAGVSQSPRYKVTKRGQDVALRCDPISGHVSLYWYRQALGQGPEFLTYFNYEAQQDKSGLPNDRFSAERPEGSISTLTIQRTEQRDSAMYRCASSQRLGTGTSNEQFFGPGTRLTVL.

As DNA, the CDR3 is TGTGCCAGCAGCTTAGGATCCGCGAACCGTAATTCACCCCTCCACTTT. As protein: CASSLGSANRNSPLHF. The chain links TRBV11-2 to TRBJ1-6; no definite D call. This CDR3 spans 16 amino acids. With 1 base removed from V and 6 bases from J, the gap between germline ends came to 13 bases. Germline loops: CDR1 SGHAT, CDR2 FQNNGV.

This clone has a single count. The CDR3 DNA follows: TGTGCCAGCAGCGACCGAGCGGGAGTCTACGGGGATGAGCAGTTCTTC. Encoded protein: CASSDRAGVYGDEQFF. This chain connects TRBV9 to TRBJ2-1; 8 bases match TRBD2. Germline CDR1 SGDLS, CDR2 YYNGEE. The V gene end was trimmed by 3 bases and the J gene end by 8 bases; junction bases not matched to a gene: 13. The CDR3 has 16 residues.

V is TRBV29-1 and J is TRBJ2-1, with 10 bases that match TRBD1. The V gene's germline CDR1 is SQVTM and CDR2 ANQGSEA. Trimming took 5 bases from V and 8 from J; bases not matched to a gene: 3. The CDR3 has 12 amino acids. CDR3 sequence (DNA): TGCAGCGTTCCCGGGACAGGGGATGAGCAGTTCTTC. Translating gives CSVPGTGDEQFF.

For the CDR3, the DNA is TGTGCCAGCAGGGGACAGGGTGGGTGGCAAGAGACCCAGTACTTC. Translation gives CASRGQGGWQETQYF. The chain recombines TRBV2 with TRBJ2-5, with 9 nucleotides matching TRBD1. This CDR3 contains 15 residues. Germline-derived CDR1 and CDR2 are SNHLY and FYNNEI. The V gene end was trimmed by 6 bases and the J gene end by 2 bases; junction bases not matched to a gene: 7.

The rearrangement uses TRBV6-1 and TRBJ2-5; 7 nucleotides match TRBD2. V was clipped by 3 bases and J by 1 base; unmatched bases: 5. The CDR3 is 15 amino acids. Germline values: CDR1 MNHNS, CDR2 SASEGT. This CDR3 reads CASSDNPSGQETQYF. The CDR3 nucleotides read TGTGCCAGCAGTGATAACCCTAGCGGCCAAGAGACCCAGTACTTC.

The J gene is TRBJ1-3, the V gene TRBV10-3; D unresolved. CDR1 ENHRY and CDR2 SYGVKD come from the germline V gene. The CDR3 covers 13 residues. Trimming shortened V by 10 bases and J by 0 bases, and 10 bases separated the two germline ends. This CDR3 is CASTDVSGNTIYF. The CDR3 DNA follows: TGTGCCAGCACGGACGTCTCTGGAAACACCATATATTTT.

V gene TRBV27 combines with J gene TRBJ2-2, with 9 bases lining up with TRBD2. The V segment lost 3 bases and the J segment 1 base; nucleotides outside the gene matches: 6. CDR1 and CDR2 (germline): MNHEY, SMNVEV (reference sequence). The CDR3 totals 17 residues. CDR3 sequence (DNA): TGTGCCAGCAGTTTTCGCACACTAGCGGGGAACACCGGGGAGCTGTTTTTT. Amino acid sequence: CASSFRTLAGNTGELFF.

This chain connects TRBV29-1 to TRBJ2-7; D gene unclear. CDR1 SQVTM and CDR2 ANQGSEA come from the germline V gene. The CDR3 loop spans 12 amino acids. Trimming left V 4 bases short and J 8 bases short, with 15 bases between. CDR3 residues: CSVVVSGRKQYV. In DNA form, the CDR3 reads TGCAGCGTTGTTGTCTCCGGGCGAAAGCAGTACGTC.

V is TRBV29-1 and J is TRBJ1-2; no firm D call. Germline CDR1 and CDR2: SQVTM and ANQGSEA. This CDR3 comprises 12 residues. V was shortened by 0 bases and J by 4 bases, with 6 bases between the two germline ends. The CDR3 is CSVEETVYGYTF. Written as DNA, the CDR3 is TGCAGCGTTGAAGAAACAGTCTATGGCTACACCTTC. Full variable domain (rest looked up from reference TRBV29-1 and TRBJ1-2): SAVISQKPSRDICQRGTSLTIQCQVDSQVTMMFWYRQQPGQSLTLIATANQGSEATYESGFVIDKFPISRPNLTFSTLTVSNMSPEDSSIYLCSVEETVYGYTFGSGTRLTVV.

This rearrangement joins TRBV7-9 to TRBJ1-5, with a weak D call TRBD1 (6 bases). CDR3 length equals 16 residues. Germline CDR1 and CDR2: SEHNR and FQNEAQ (reference sequence). Deletions cut 1 base from V and 0 bases from J, with 10 bases between. The CDR3, as DNA: TGTGCCAGCAGCTTAGGACAGGTTAATAGCAATCAGCCCCAGCATTTT. It yields the protein CASSLGQVNSNQPQHF.

The chain joins TRBV5-4 to TRBJ2-1; D is undetermined. Per germline, CDR1 SGHNT and CDR2 YYREEE (reference sequence). The CDR3 spans 16 residues. The germline V and J ends were trimmed by 1 base and 0 bases, with 11 bases remaining between them. CDR3 sequence reads: CASSLFGGLSYNEQFF. CDR3 DNA: TGTGCCAGCAGCTTGTTCGGCGGCCTCTCCTACAATGAGCAGTTCTTC.

CDR3 sequence: CASSPTGLVAGGEQFF. The CDR3 bases are TGTGCCAGCTCACCTACGGGACTAGTGGCGGGCGGTGAGCAGTTCTTC. The rearrangement uses TRBV18 and TRBJ2-1; TRBD2 agrees at 8 bases. With V trimmed by 3 bases and J by 9 bases, 13 bases remained unmatched. The CDR3 covers 16 residues. The germline gives CDR1 KGHSH, CDR2 LQKENI. Variable domain in full (rest from reference TRBV18 and TRBJ2-1): NAGVMQNPRHLVRRRGQEARLRCSPMKGHSHVYWYRQLPEEGLKFMVYLQKENIIDESGMPKERFSAEFPKEGPSILRIQQVVRGDSAAYFCASSPTGLVAGGEQFFGPGTRLTVL.

The V and J genes are TRBV7-9 and TRBJ1-5, with D uncertain. Trimming shortened V by 2 bases and J by 9 bases, and 8 bases separated the two germline ends. Germline V gene lookup returns CDR1 SEHNR and CDR2 FQNEAQ (reference sequence). The CDR3 spans 12 residues. The CDR3 region has the DNA TGTGCCAGCAGCTTACCGGGGTTGCCCCAGCATTTT. Residues: CASSLPGLPQHF.

A single count supports this clone. The chain recombines TRBV28 with TRBJ1-1; unclear D gene. Germline CDR1 reads MDHEN; CDR2 reads SYDVKM. This CDR3 is 14 amino acids long. Deletions cut 7 bases from V and 10 bases from J, with 22 bases between. The CDR3 sequence is CASINPRTGSGAFF. DNA for the CDR3: TGTGCCAGCATCAATCCTCGGACGGGGAGCGGAGCTTTCTTT.

The chain couples TRBV6-5 to TRBJ1-2; TRBD1 agrees at 8 bases. V was pared by 6 bases and J by 8 bases, with 8 bases of the junction left unmatched. This CDR3 spans 13 amino acids. Per germline, CDR1 MNHEY and CDR2 SVGAGI. In DNA form, the CDR3 reads TGTGCCAGCAGCCGGGGGACAGGCGACGGCTACACCTTC. Its protein is CASSRGTGDGYTF.

J is TRBJ2-7 and V is TRBV10-3, with D perhaps TRBD1 (6 bases). Germline V gene lookup returns CDR1 ENHRY and CDR2 SYGVKD. The CDR3 covers 14 residues. V was clipped by 6 bases and J by 2 bases, with 14 bases between them. The CDR3 is CAISSRDTTYEQYV. The CDR3 bases are TGTGCCATCAGCTCCCGGGACACCACCTACGAGCAGTACGTC.

The DNA of the CDR3 is TGTGCCAGCAGCGAAGGCCTAGCGGGAACTATCTCCTACGAGCAGTACTTC. Translated: CASSEGLAGTISYEQYF. The genes are TRBV7-2 and TRBJ2-7; 9 bases fit TRBD2. J gave up 0 bases and V 5 bases, and 11 bases lay outside the gene matches. The CDR3 is 17 residues long. Germline V gives CDR1 SGHTA, CDR2 FQGNSA.

CDR3 in amino acids: CASSIPAGITYNEQFF. CDR3 in DNA: TGTGCCAGTAGTATCCCGGCAGGGATAACCTACAATGAGCAGTTCTTC. The chain couples TRBV19 to TRBJ2-1; D is possibly TRBD1 (5 bases). Germline lookup yields CDR1 LNHDA and CDR2 SQIVND (reference sequence). The CDR3 has 16 residues. V lost 3 bases, J lost 2 bases, and 14 bases lay in between.

The chain employs TRBV11-1 and TRBJ2-7; a weak D match, TRBD2 (6 bases). Trimming removed 0 bases from V and 0 bases from J, with 15 bases in between. Germline V lookup: CDR1 SGHAT, CDR2 FQDESV (reference sequence). This CDR3 contains 17 residues. The CDR3 coding sequence is TGTGCCAGCAGCTTAGCACTCGGGACTTTGAGCTCCTACGAGCAGTACTTC. Protein: CASSLALGTLSSYEQYF.

CDR3 nucleotide sequence: TGTGCCAGCAGTTTACCAGGAAACGAGCAGTACTTC. Its translation: CASSLPGNEQYF. The genes are TRBV28 and TRBJ2-7; no reliable D call. V lost 2 bases and J 5 bases, leaving 7 bases between the germline ends. CDR1 and CDR2 (germline): MDHEN, SYDVKM. This CDR3 spans 12 amino acids.

The chain carries TRBV14 and TRBJ2-1, with 8 bases that match TRBD1. The germline V gene encodes CDR1 SGHDN and CDR2 FVKESK. This CDR3 has 17 residues. With V trimmed by 2 bases and J by 5 bases, 11 bases remained unmatched. CDR3 coding DNA: TGTGCCAGCAGCCAAAGGTGGACAGGGAAGTTCGACAATGAGCAGTTCTTC. Its translation is CASSQRWTGKFDNEQFF.

The rearrangement links TRBV27 to TRBJ1-2, with 11 bases identical to TRBD1. This CDR3 region has 15 residues. The V segment lost 7 bases and the J segment 6 bases; nucleotides outside the gene matches: 10. Germline-derived CDR1 and CDR2 are MNHEY and SMNVEV (reference sequence). The CDR3 region is CASTASGQGANGYTF. Here the CDR3 DNA reads TGTGCCAGCACGGCGAGTGGACAGGGGGCAAATGGCTACACCTTC.

CDR3 loop: CASSVPGQGANEKLFF. Written as DNA, the CDR3 is TGTGCCAGCAGCGTCCCGGGACAGGGCGCTAATGAAAAACTGTTTTTT. The V call is TRBV28, the J call TRBJ1-4, with TRBD1 identical over 9 bases. The V gene's germline CDR1 is MDHEN and CDR2 SYDVKM. J was trimmed by 3 bases and V by 6 bases; bases with no gene match: 8. The CDR3 sequence is 16 residues long.

This chain links TRBV27 with TRBJ2-7; the match to TRBD2 covers 13 bases. Per germline, CDR1 MNHEY and CDR2 SMNVEV (reference sequence). The CDR3 spans 16 residues. V trimming: 7 bases; J trimming: 3 bases; junction bases outside the gene matches: 9. CDR3 loop: CASTGLAGVGLYEQYF. The CDR3 DNA follows: TGTGCCAGCACCGGACTAGCGGGAGTCGGTCTCTACGAGCAGTACTTC.